The 28 T cell receptor beta chains reported below all come from one sample, sequenced in a study of T cells in Graves' hyperthyroidism and ophthalmopathy. From RNA transcripts, TCR beta CDR3 regions were amplified. A set of HTBI primers served as the primers for a first-round RT-PCR of the TCR CDR3. From the multiplex PCR reads, TCRdb called clonotypes with MiXCR, one entry per CDR3 protein. The table records approximately 610,000 distinct CDR3 sequences, 14% to 15% of them present only once. What was sequenced was blood. These receptors were obtained from a woman aged 40 to 50 with Graves' ophthalmopathy.

The rearrangement links TRBV4-2 to TRBJ2-6, with 7 nucleotides matching TRBD1. The germline V gene encodes CDR1 LGHNA and CDR2 YNFKEQ. The CDR3 has 16 residues. The J segment lost 0 bases and the V segment lost 9 bases, leaving 8 bases of the junction unmatched. DNA for the CDR3: TGTGCCAGTACCGGGACAGAGCACTCTGGGGCCAACGTCCTGACTTTC. It is translated as CASTGTEHSGANVLTF.

This clonotype was seen ten or more times. The chain carries TRBV2 and TRBJ2-7, with TRBD2 matching 8 bases. In germline, CDR1 is SNHLY, CDR2 FYNNEI. The V gene end was trimmed by 4 bases and the J gene end by 4 bases; junction bases not matched to a gene: 9. This CDR3 has 15 residues. The CDR3 spells CASSGRTSGKYEQYF. CDR3 bases: TGTGCCAGCAGTGGCCGTACTAGCGGCAAATACGAGCAGTACTTC.

CDR3 in amino acids: CASSFSRVAKNIQYF. CDR3 bases: TGTGCCAGCAGCTTTTCCAGGGTAGCCAAAAACATTCAGTACTTC. This chain uses TRBV7-9 with TRBJ2-4, with TRBD1 as a possible D gene (5 bases). The CDR3 extends over 15 amino acids. The V gene lost 3 bases and the J gene lost 0 bases, with 9 bases spanning the gap. CDR1 and CDR2 from the germline V gene are SEHNR and FQNEAQ (reference sequence).

There are a few counts of this clonotype. The chain couples TRBV5-1 to TRBJ1-6, with 8 bases lining up with TRBD1. This CDR3 has 15 amino acids. Germline V gives CDR1 SGHRS, CDR2 YFSETQ. Unmatched junction bases numbered 5, after V lost 2 bases and J lost 7 bases. CDR3 in amino acids: CASSFQGAVNSPLHF. CDR3 nucleotide sequence: TGCGCCAGCAGCTTTCAGGGGGCGGTGAATTCACCCCTCCACTTT.

This clonotype appeared many times. The V and J genes are TRBV6-5 and TRBJ2-7; either TRBD1 or TRBD2 may fit D (5 bases each). V lost 1 base and J 1 base, leaving 8 bases between the germline ends. The CDR3 contains 14 residues. Germline CDR1 reads MNHEY; CDR2 reads SVGAGI. The CDR3 coding sequence is TGTGCCAGCAGTTACTTGGGGGAATCCTACGAGCAGTACTTC. It encodes CASSYLGESYEQYF.

This clonotype was counted many times. The J gene is TRBJ1-2, the V gene TRBV20-1; no clear D. CDR1 is DFQATT and CDR2 is SNEGSKA in the germline V gene (reference sequence). Trimming left V 3 bases short and J 6 bases short, with 8 bases between. The CDR3 totals 11 residues. CDR3 in amino acids: CSASWQNGYTF. CDR3 nucleotides: TGCAGTGCTAGCTGGCAGAATGGCTACACCTTC.

The J gene is TRBJ2-4, the V gene TRBV19; 10 bases are a match to TRBD1. Germline CDR1 is LNHDA and CDR2 is SQIVND (reference sequence). V shed 6 bases, J shed 5 bases, and the junction held 4 bases outside the gene matches. CDR3 size: 14 residues. This CDR3 reads CASRVGQGENIQYF. The CDR3 nucleotides read TGTGCCAGTAGGGTAGGACAGGGGGAAAACATTCAGTACTTC.

This clonotype was found a few times. The chain recombines TRBV4-1 with TRBJ2-7, with TRBD2 identical over 11 bases. After removal of 1 base from V and 9 bases from J, the junction contained 17 bases not matched to a gene. Per the germline V gene, CDR1 is MGHRA and CDR2 is YSYEKL. There are 18 residues in the CDR3. CDR3 coding DNA: TGCGCCAGCAGCCAAGGAATCGAACTAGCGGGAGCGAGCGGAGGGCAGTACTTC. Amino acid sequence: CASSQGIELAGASGGQYF.

This chain joins TRBV6-5 and TRBJ1-1, with 10 bases fitting TRBD1. J gave up 1 base and V 4 bases, and 3 bases lay outside the gene matches. The CDR3 spans 15 residues. Germline CDR1 reads MNHEY; CDR2 reads SVGAGI. The CDR3 DNA sequence: TGTGCCAGCAGTTCGGGACAGGGGACGAACACTGAAGCTTTCTTT. Protein: CASSSGQGTNTEAFF.

This clonotype occurred a few times. The J gene is TRBJ1-1, the V gene TRBV7-3; D unclear. V was cut by 5 bases and J by 6 bases, with 13 bases left in between. This CDR3 is built from 13 residues. Germline V gene lookup returns CDR1 SGHTA and CDR2 FQGTGA. The CDR3 here is CASSPAPSAEAFF. In DNA, the CDR3 is TGTGCCAGCAGCCCTGCGCCGAGCGCTGAAGCTTTCTTT.

Many counts were recorded for this clonotype. The chain has TRBV27 and TRBJ1-5; a weak D match, TRBD1 (6 bases). This CDR3 spans 12 amino acids. From germline, CDR1 is MNHEY and CDR2 SMNVEV (reference sequence). Trimming pared 8 bases from V and 6 bases from J, leaving 11 bases between. For the CDR3, the DNA is TGTGCCAGCGGGAAAGGGGGTCAGCCCCAGCATTTT. Its protein product is CASGKGGQPQHF.

This clonotype was seen ten or more times. The chain links TRBV6-2 or TRBV6-3 to TRBJ2-2; D is possibly TRBD1 (5 bases). V lost 1 base and J 3 bases, leaving 9 bases between the germline ends. The CDR3 length is 15 residues. Germline-derived CDR1 and CDR2 are MNHEY and SVGEGT. This CDR3 reads CASSYFPRDTGELFF. The CDR3 DNA sequence: TGTGCCAGCAGTTACTTTCCCAGGGACACCGGGGAGCTGTTTTTT.

Ten or more counts support this clonotype. The chain is built from TRBV5-1 and TRBJ2-7, with TRBD1 matching over 9 bases. Germline values: CDR1 SGHRS, CDR2 YFSETQ. V was clipped by 4 bases and J by 2 bases; unmatched bases: 7. The length of the CDR3 is 15 residues. CDR3 in amino acids: CASSPGTGTAYEQYF. The CDR3 nucleotides read TGCGCCAGCAGCCCGGGGACAGGGACCGCCTACGAGCAGTACTTC.

The rearrangement links TRBV7-9 to TRBJ1-5, with a tentative D call TRBD1 (6 bases). Germline lookup yields CDR1 SEHNR and CDR2 FQNEAQ (reference sequence). V was pared by 5 bases and J by 5 bases, with 16 bases between. The CDR3 spans 15 residues. The DNA for the CDR3 is TGTGCCAGCAGCCGAACAGGGACCGGTGATCAGCCCCAGCATTTT. Amino acids: CASSRTGTGDQPQHF.

This clonotype was picked up many times. The rearrangement uses TRBV2 and TRBJ1-5, with 10 bases matching TRBD1. Germline V gene lookup returns CDR1 SNHLY and CDR2 FYNNEI. The length of the CDR3 is 17 residues. V dropped 0 bases and J dropped 6; count of bases not matched to a gene: 8. The CDR3 DNA is TGTGCCAGCAGTGAAGCGCTTCCTGGACAGGGGGGTCAGCCCCAGCATTTT. Residues: CASSEALPGQGGQPQHF.

There are many counts of this clonotype. The chain is built from TRBV19 and TRBJ1-1; D possibly corresponds to TRBD1 (6 bases). The CDR3 sequence is 14 residues long. In germline, CDR1 is LNHDA, CDR2 SQIVND (reference sequence). Trimming took off 3 bases at V and 6 bases at J, with 14 bases between the two ends. The CDR3: CASSIGGRGSEAFF. CDR3 DNA sequence: TGTGCCAGTAGTATCGGGGGGCGAGGGTCTGAAGCTTTCTTT.

This clonotype was observed at least ten times. The chain employs TRBV25-1 and TRBJ2-7; 7 bases line up with TRBD1. The CDR3 is made up of 12 amino acids. J was trimmed by 5 bases and V by 4 bases; bases with no gene match: 2. Germline values: CDR1 MGHDK, CDR2 SYGVNS. The CDR3 here is CASSGTGNEQYF. CDR3 nucleotide sequence: TGTGCCAGCAGTGGGACAGGTAACGAGCAGTACTTC.

In this sample, this clonotype turned up many times. V usage is TRBV20-1 and J usage is TRBJ2-7, with 8 positions matching TRBD2. The CDR3 runs to 13 residues. V lost 3 bases to trimming and J lost 7 bases; unmatched junction nucleotides: 8. From germline, CDR1 is DFQATT and CDR2 SNEGSKA (reference sequence). The CDR3 region is CSARVSGRWEQYF. The DNA for the CDR3 is TGCAGTGCTAGGGTCAGCGGGAGATGGGAGCAGTACTTC.

This rearrangement joins TRBV20-1 to TRBJ2-4, with 13 bases matching TRBD2. Germline assignment: CDR1 DFQATT and CDR2 SNEGSKA (reference sequence). J lost 1 base, V lost 3 bases, and 9 bases had no gene match. This CDR3 is 18 amino acids long. The CDR3 sequence is CSASGNGLAGVAKNIQYF. DNA of the CDR3: TGCAGTGCTAGCGGGAACGGACTAGCGGGAGTGGCCAAAAACATTCAGTACTTC.

There are many counts of this clonotype. The rearrangement joins TRBV25-1 to TRBJ2-7, with D tentatively TRBD1 (5 bases). CDR1 and CDR2 (germline): MGHDK, SYGVNS. V was cut by 2 bases and J by 3 bases, with 14 bases left in between. CDR3 length: 15 amino acids. The CDR3 DNA follows: TGTGCCAGCAGTGAACCAGGGAACGGGTTCTACGAGCAGTACTTC. It is translated as CASSEPGNGFYEQYF.

This clonotype was detected only a few times. V usage is TRBV2 and J usage is TRBJ2-2, with 7 bases aligning to TRBD1. V shed 6 bases and J 5 bases; nucleotides not matched to a gene: 12. There are 16 residues in the CDR3. The germline CDR1 and CDR2 sequences are SNHLY and FYNNEI. CDR3: CASRPGAGGRTGELFF. CDR3 sequence (DNA): TGTGCCAGCAGACCTGGCGCAGGGGGACGGACCGGGGAGCTGTTTTTT. Full variable domain (remainder filled in from reference TRBV2 and TRBJ2-2): EPEVTQTPSHQVTQMGQEVILRCVPISNHLYFYWYRQILGQKVEFLVSFYNNEISEKSEIFDDQFSVERPDGSNFTLKIRSTKLEDSAMYFCASRPGAGGRTGELFFGEGSRLTVL.

This clonotype was observed many times. The chain is built from TRBV27 and TRBJ2-7; 7 bases are shared with TRBD2. The germline CDR1 and CDR2 sequences are MNHEY and SMNVEV (reference sequence). The V gene end was trimmed by 4 bases and the J gene end by 0 bases; junction bases not matched to a gene: 9. This CDR3 has 16 residues. The CDR3 nucleotides read TGTGCCAGCAGTTCCCTCCCTAGCGGTAGCTCCTACGAGCAGTACTTC. Protein sequence: CASSSLPSGSSYEQYF.

This clonotype was detected ten times or more. The V and J genes are TRBV7-2 and TRBJ1-5, with D perhaps TRBD1 (5 bases). This CDR3 contains 15 residues. Per the germline V gene, CDR1 is SGHTA and CDR2 is FQGNSA. Trimming took 6 bases from V and 2 from J, leaving 14 bases between them. Here the CDR3 DNA reads TGTGCCAGCAGTGCCCAGGGCTGGGGCAATCAGCCCCAGCATTTT. Amino acids: CASSAQGWGNQPQHF.

The rearrangement links TRBV6-1 to TRBJ2-7, with a possible D match to TRBD2 (5 bases). V was pared by 7 bases and J by 6 bases, with 16 bases between. This CDR3 is 13 amino acids long. Germline CDR1 MNHNS, CDR2 SASEGT. CDR3 protein: CASKRVPTSEQYF. The CDR3 DNA sequence: TGTGCCAGCAAGAGGGTCCCCACCAGCGAGCAGTACTTC.

This clonotype was found a few times. The J gene is TRBJ2-5, the V gene TRBV19; D remains unclear. V was pared by 1 base and J by 2 bases, with 8 bases between. CDR1 is LNHDA and CDR2 is SQIVND in the germline V gene (reference sequence). CDR3 length: 14 residues. The CDR3 coding sequence is TGTGCCAGTAGTATAGTATTCCGTCAAGAGACCCAGTACTTC. Translating it yields CASSIVFRQETQYF.

This clonotype was seen at least ten times. The rearrangement uses TRBV27 and TRBJ2-7, with TRBD2 as a possible D gene (6 bases). Trimming pared 2 bases from V and 3 bases from J, leaving 14 bases between. This CDR3 has 15 amino acids. Germline lookup yields CDR1 MNHEY and CDR2 SMNVEV (reference sequence). The CDR3 nucleotides are TGTGCCAGCAGTTTACGAGCGGGCGGATTCTACGAGCAGTACTTC. The encoded protein is CASSLRAGGFYEQYF.

This clonotype was seen more than once but under ten times. J is TRBJ2-3 and V is TRBV7-2; D perhaps matches TRBD2 (6 bases). Germline values: CDR1 SGHTA, CDR2 FQGNSA. Deletions cut 5 bases from V and 5 bases from J, with 11 bases between. There are 13 residues in the CDR3. This chain's CDR3 is CASSTYGGDTQYF. As DNA, the CDR3 is TGTGCCAGCAGCACATACGGGGGAGATACGCAGTATTTT.

In its sample, this clonotype was seen a few times. This chain's CDR3 is CASSLERAGATDTQYF. CDR3 in DNA: TGTGCCAGCAGTTTGGAGCGGGCCGGGGCCACAGATACGCAGTATTTT. The chain uses TRBV6-5 and TRBJ2-3, with a possible D match to TRBD2 (6 bases). CDR1 MNHEY and CDR2 SVGAGI come from the germline V gene. V lost 4 bases to trimming and J lost 2 bases, with 16 bases between them. The CDR3 loop spans 16 amino acids.